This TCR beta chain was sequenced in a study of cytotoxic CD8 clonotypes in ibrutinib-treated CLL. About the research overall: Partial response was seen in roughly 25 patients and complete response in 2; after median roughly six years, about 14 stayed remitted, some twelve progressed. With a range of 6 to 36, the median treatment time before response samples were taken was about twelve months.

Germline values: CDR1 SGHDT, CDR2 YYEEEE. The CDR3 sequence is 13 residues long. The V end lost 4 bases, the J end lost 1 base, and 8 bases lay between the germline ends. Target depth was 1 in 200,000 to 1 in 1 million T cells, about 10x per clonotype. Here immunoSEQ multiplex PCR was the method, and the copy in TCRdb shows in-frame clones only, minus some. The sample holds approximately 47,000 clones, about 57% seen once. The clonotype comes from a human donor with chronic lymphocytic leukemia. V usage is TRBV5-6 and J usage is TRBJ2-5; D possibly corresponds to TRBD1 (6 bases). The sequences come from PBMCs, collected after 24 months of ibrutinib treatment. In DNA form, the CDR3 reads TGTGCCAGCAGCCGGGACACCCAAGAGACCCAGTACTTC. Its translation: CASSRDTQETQYF.